A single sample is the source of the 26 T cell receptor beta chains below, sequenced in a study of radiation and T cells in renal cell carcinoma. Assay: immunoSEQ multiplex PCR; the TCRdb copy retains only in-frame clones and omits some. The repertoire includes roughly 130,000 clones, approximately 90% of them detected once, and 5.8% sits in the top ten. Time point: blood 2 weeks post-SBRT. Treatment described: 15 Gy SBRT to primary tumor, nephrectomy 4 weeks later. This specimen consisted of blood, obtained from a patient whose treatment included radiotherapy and nephrectomy. The receptors shown here come from a woman aged 70-85 years with renal cell carcinoma.

The sample holds one count of this clone. The V and J genes are TRBV4-3 and TRBJ2-7; D gene unclear. V was pared by 0 bases and J by 8 bases, with 11 bases between. This CDR3 region has 13 residues. In germline, CDR1 is LGHNA, CDR2 YSLEER. The DNA of the CDR3 is TGCGCCAGCAGCCAAGACAGGAGTGTACAGCAGTACTTC. Encoded protein: CASSQDRSVQQYF.

The rearrangement links TRBV7-2 to TRBJ2-7; 9 nucleotides align to TRBD2. The V gene's germline CDR1 is SGHTA and CDR2 FQGNSA. The CDR3 is made up of 16 amino acids. Written as DNA, the CDR3 is TGTGCGACCTCAACGGGGAGAGCGGGGGGAACTAGCGAGCAGTACTTC. Residues: CATSTGRAGGTSEQYF. Drawing the rest from reference TRBV7-2 and TRBJ2-7, the complete variable domain is GAGVSQSPSNKVTEKGKDVELRCDPISGHTALYWYRQSLGQGLEFLIYFQGNSAPDKSGLPSDRFSAERTGGSVSTLTIQRTQQEDSAVYLCATSTGRAGGTSEQYFGPGTRLTVT.

A few counts support this clone. This chain joins TRBV7-2 and TRBJ2-2; D is uncertain. V was clipped by 5 bases and J by 8 bases, with 9 bases between them. CDR1 is SGHTA, CDR2 FQGNSA, per germline. The CDR3 covers 12 residues. CDR3 in DNA: TGTGCCAGCAGCCCAGCAGCAGGGGAGCTGTTTTTT. This encodes CASSPAAGELFF. Variable domain in full (rest from reference TRBV7-2 and TRBJ2-2): GAGVSQSPSNKVTEKGKDVELRCDPISGHTALYWYRQSLGQGLEFLIYFQGNSAPDKSGLPSDRFSAERTGGSVSTLTIQRTQQEDSAVYLCASSPAAGELFFGEGSRLTVL.

The rearrangement links TRBV6-1 to TRBJ1-2, with 7 bases that match TRBD1. The V gene's germline CDR1 is MNHNS and CDR2 SASEGT. V was pared by 4 bases and J by 4 bases, with 9 bases of the junction left unmatched. CDR3 length equals 15 residues. CDR3 residues: CASSGLRQGGYGYTF. The CDR3 coding sequence is TGTGCCAGCAGTGGACTTCGACAGGGAGGCTATGGCTACACCTTC.

This clone appeared a single time. This chain links TRBV14 with TRBJ2-2, with D perhaps matching TRBD2 (6 bases). Germline V gene lookup returns CDR1 SGHDN and CDR2 FVKESK. This CDR3 is built from 15 residues. V dropped 1 base and J dropped 5 bases, with 11 bases sitting between them. DNA of the CDR3: TGTGCCAGCAGCCAAGGGCGGGCGGGGACCGGGGAGCTGTTTTTT. The encoded protein is CASSQGRAGTGELFF.

The chain couples TRBV19 to TRBJ2-7, with 8 nucleotides matching TRBD1. CDR3 length: 13 residues. With 4 bases clipped from V and 3 bases from J, the junction kept 2 bases outside the gene matches. Per the germline V gene, CDR1 is LNHDA and CDR2 is SQIVND (reference sequence). The CDR3 sequence is CASSRQGNYEQYF. As DNA, the CDR3 is TGTGCCAGTAGTAGACAGGGGAACTACGAGCAGTACTTC.

The chain combines TRBV2 with TRBJ1-2, with D uncertain. CDR3 length: 13 residues. Germline CDR1 is SNHLY and CDR2 is FYNNEI. V dropped 4 bases and J dropped 4 bases, with 10 bases sitting between them. The CDR3 protein is CASSVRKFYGYTF. The CDR3, as DNA: TGTGCCAGCAGTGTTCGGAAGTTCTATGGCTACACCTTC.

V is TRBV30 and J is TRBJ2-7, with TRBD2 matching over 7 bases. In germline, CDR1 is GTSNPN, CDR2 SVGIG (reference sequence). This CDR3 spans 15 amino acids. The junction had 7 bases not matched to a gene; V was cut back by 0 bases and J by 2 bases. CDR3 protein: CAWSVRSGGAYEQYF. For the CDR3, the DNA is TGTGCCTGGAGTGTACGTAGTGGGGGGGCCTACGAGCAGTACTTC.

This chain connects TRBV6-5 to TRBJ2-2; perhaps TRBD1 as D (5 bases). Between the trimmed V and J ends, which lost 2 bases and 4 bases, there was a span of 14 bases. The CDR3 runs to 16 residues. The germline CDR1 and CDR2 sequences are MNHEY and SVGAGI. In nucleotides, the CDR3 is TGTGCCAGCAGTTACGGGCAGGGTAGGGGCACCGGGGAGCTGTTTTTT. Its protein product is CASSYGQGRGTGELFF.

This clone is a singleton in its sample. V gene TRBV27 combines with J gene TRBJ2-1; 7 nucleotides match TRBD1. CDR1 is MNHEY and CDR2 is SMNVEV in the germline V gene (reference sequence). This CDR3 region has 16 residues. J was trimmed by 3 bases and V by 5 bases; bases with no gene match: 10. CDR3 region: CASSLNPGQLYNEQFF. The DNA for the CDR3 is TGTGCCAGCAGTCTTAATCCGGGACAGCTCTACAATGAGCAGTTCTTC.

The chain uses TRBV4-1 and TRBJ2-1; D not certain. The CDR3 spans 16 residues. CDR1 is MGHRA, CDR2 YSYEKL, per germline. Trimming stripped 4 bases from V and 7 bases from J, with 20 bases between. DNA for the CDR3: TGCGCCAGCAGCCTACGAGACGGACCTCCTTGGAATGAGCAGTTCTTC. Translation gives CASSLRDGPPWNEQFF.

V and J are TRBV7-9 and TRBJ1-1; no clear D. The CDR3 sequence is 14 residues long. With 6 bases removed from V and 1 base from J, the gap between germline ends came to 12 bases. Per the germline V gene, CDR1 is SEHNR and CDR2 is FQNEAQ (reference sequence). The CDR3 loop reads CASSPAIENTEAFF. CDR3 sequence (DNA): TGTGCCAGCAGTCCGGCAATAGAGAACACTGAAGCTTTCTTT.

The V call is TRBV10-3, the J call TRBJ1-2; D is possibly TRBD1 (5 bases). CDR1 ENHRY and CDR2 SYGVKD come from the germline V gene. Trimming took off 7 bases at V and 4 bases at J, with 16 bases between the two ends. There are 14 residues in the CDR3. CDR3 in DNA: TGTGCCATCAACCCGACAGATGGGGTCTATGGCTACACCTTC. It encodes CAINPTDGVYGYTF.

This chain connects TRBV2 to TRBJ1-1; D not resolved. The V gene lost 6 bases and the J gene lost 5 bases, with 13 bases spanning the gap. Germline V gene data show CDR1 as SNHLY and CDR2 as FYNNEI. The CDR3 length is 13 residues. CDR3 region: CASSVLRETEAFF. In nucleotides, the CDR3 is TGTGCCAGCAGCGTCCTCCGGGAGACTGAAGCTTTCTTT.

The gene calls are TRBV5-1 and TRBJ2-7; D not certain. V was cut by 2 bases and J by 6 bases, with 12 bases left in between. The length of the CDR3 is 13 residues. Looked up from germline, CDR1 is SGHRS and CDR2 is YFSETQ. In DNA, the CDR3 is TGCGCCAGCAGCTTCGGGTCCCCGTCCGAGCAGTACTTC. Protein product: CASSFGSPSEQYF.

This rearrangement joins TRBV2 to TRBJ2-2; D not certain. Per germline, CDR1 SNHLY and CDR2 FYNNEI. The CDR3 totals 12 residues. Trimming removed 5 bases at V and 5 bases at J, with 6 bases between. CDR3 DNA: TGTGCCAGCAGTAAAGGGACCGGGGAGCTGTTTTTT. Encoded protein: CASSKGTGELFF.

The V and J genes are TRBV19 and TRBJ2-3; 13 bases line up with TRBD2. The length of the CDR3 is 17 residues. Germline V lookup: CDR1 LNHDA, CDR2 SQIVND (reference sequence). V lost 5 bases to trimming and J lost 0 bases; unmatched junction nucleotides: 5. The DNA of the CDR3 is TGTGCCAGTAGTCCGCCGGGACTAGCGGGGAGCACAGATACGCAGTATTTT. Its protein product is CASSPPGLAGSTDTQYF. Combining the CDR3 with reference TRBV19 and TRBJ2-3 gives the whole variable domain DGGITQSPKYLFRKEGQNVTLSCEQNLNHDAMYWYRQDPGQGLRLIYYSQIVNDFQKGDIAEGYSVSREKKESFPLTVTSAQKNPTAFYLCASSPPGLAGSTDTQYFGPGTRLTVL.

The genes are TRBV19 and TRBJ2-5; D is undetermined. This CDR3 contains 12 residues. Deletions cut 3 bases from V and 4 bases from J, with 6 bases between. Germline assignment: CDR1 LNHDA and CDR2 SQIVND (reference sequence). The CDR3 loop reads CASSILGETQYF. Here the CDR3 DNA reads TGTGCCAGTAGTATTCTCGGAGAGACCCAGTACTTC.

Points on this clone: Its ends do not fully match the called genes, so a read error is possible. The CDR3 region has the DNA TGTGCCATCAGTGCTACAGGGCCCATGGACTATGGCTACACCTTC. Its translation is CAISATGPMDYGYTF. This chain connects TRBV6-5 to TRBJ1-2; possibly TRBD1 for D (6 bases). Germline V gene sequence: CDR1 MNHEY, CDR2 SVGAGI. This CDR3 has 15 residues.

Turning to this clone: One junction end disagrees with the germline gene, perhaps due to a read error. V usage is TRBV6-1 and J usage is TRBJ2-1, with D hard to call. This CDR3 is built from 13 residues. Germline CDR1 MNHNS, CDR2 SASEGT. The CDR3 sequence is CASTEGPYNEQFF. CDR3 bases: TGTGCCAGCACTGAAGGTCCCTACAATGAGCAGTTCTTC.

The chain couples TRBV19 to TRBJ2-5; no clear D gene. Germline V gives CDR1 LNHDA, CDR2 SQIVND (reference sequence). Trimming cost V 4 bases and J 5 bases, with 8 bases left between them. The CDR3 length is 12 residues. CDR3 in DNA: TGTGCCAGTAGTAACTTTGACGAGACCCAGTACTTC. It yields the protein CASSNFDETQYF.

J is TRBJ1-1 and V is TRBV7-3; weak D call: TRBD1 (5 bases). The germline V gene encodes CDR1 SGHTA and CDR2 FQGTGA. This CDR3 contains 15 residues. Trimming removed 3 bases from V and 0 bases from J, with 11 bases in between. This CDR3 reads CASSFAGRLNTEAFF. Written as DNA, the CDR3 is TGTGCCAGCAGCTTTGCGGGACGCCTGAACACTGAAGCTTTCTTT.

This clone showed up just once. The chain recombines TRBV4-2 with TRBJ1-6; perhaps TRBD1 as D (6 bases). Between the trimmed V and J ends, which lost 0 bases and 0 bases, there was a span of 15 bases. Germline V gene data show CDR1 as LGHNA and CDR2 as YNFKEQ. The length of the CDR3 is 19 residues. CDR3 nucleotide sequence: TGTGCCAGCAGCCAAGATGTCACAGGGAAGTTCTCCTATAATTCACCCCTCCACTTT. Its protein product is CASSQDVTGKFSYNSPLHF.

The chain has TRBV27 and TRBJ2-7; D is possibly TRBD1 (5 bases). CDR1 and CDR2 from the germline V gene are MNHEY and SMNVEV (reference sequence). Between the trimmed V and J ends, which lost 6 bases and 0 bases, there was a span of 15 bases. This CDR3 has 15 residues. CDR3 loop: CASSLRQSSSYEQYF. The CDR3 DNA reads as TGTGCCAGCAGCCTTCGACAGTCATCCTCCTACGAGCAGTACTTC.

J is TRBJ1-4 and V is TRBV6-1, with 8 nucleotides matching TRBD1. Looked up from germline, CDR1 is MNHNS and CDR2 is SASEGT. J gave up 3 bases and V 3 bases, and 3 bases lay outside the gene matches. CDR3 size: 15 residues. The CDR3 reads CASSEHRGSNEKLFF. The CDR3 region has the DNA TGTGCCAGCAGTGAGCACAGGGGGTCTAATGAAAAACTGTTTTTT.

The chain carries TRBV5-4 and TRBJ2-7; no clear D gene. The germline V gene encodes CDR1 SGHNT and CDR2 YYREEE (reference sequence). Trimming took off 1 base at V and 0 bases at J, with 8 bases between the two ends. This CDR3 is built from 14 residues. The CDR3 is CASSLPGSSYEQYF. CDR3 sequence (DNA): TGTGCCAGCAGCTTGCCCGGATCCTCCTACGAGCAGTACTTC.